By frequency in the sample, the clone carrying this TCR beta chain is large. This record belongs to a study of CXCR3 chemokines and chemotherapy response in bladder cancer. The CDR3 runs 15 residues. The V segment lost 3 bases and the J segment 5 bases; nucleotides outside the gene matches: 4. CDR1 and CDR2 from the germline V gene are SGHTA and FQGNSA. TCRdb reprocessed the PCR reads via MiXCR and lists one record per CDR3 protein. The table shows about 3,000 distinct CDR3 sequences, with 15% to 20% occurring only once. This TCR came from a human donor with bladder cancer that did not respond to neoadjuvant chemotherapy. This material was acquired from a patient whose treatment included neoadjuvant chemotherapy. The V gene is TRBV7-2, the J gene TRBJ2-5, with TRBD1 matching 12 bases. The CDR3 sequence is CASSFWDRGPETQYF. The CDR3 DNA is TGTGCCAGCAGCTTCTGGGACAGGGGGCCGGAGACCCAGTACTTC.